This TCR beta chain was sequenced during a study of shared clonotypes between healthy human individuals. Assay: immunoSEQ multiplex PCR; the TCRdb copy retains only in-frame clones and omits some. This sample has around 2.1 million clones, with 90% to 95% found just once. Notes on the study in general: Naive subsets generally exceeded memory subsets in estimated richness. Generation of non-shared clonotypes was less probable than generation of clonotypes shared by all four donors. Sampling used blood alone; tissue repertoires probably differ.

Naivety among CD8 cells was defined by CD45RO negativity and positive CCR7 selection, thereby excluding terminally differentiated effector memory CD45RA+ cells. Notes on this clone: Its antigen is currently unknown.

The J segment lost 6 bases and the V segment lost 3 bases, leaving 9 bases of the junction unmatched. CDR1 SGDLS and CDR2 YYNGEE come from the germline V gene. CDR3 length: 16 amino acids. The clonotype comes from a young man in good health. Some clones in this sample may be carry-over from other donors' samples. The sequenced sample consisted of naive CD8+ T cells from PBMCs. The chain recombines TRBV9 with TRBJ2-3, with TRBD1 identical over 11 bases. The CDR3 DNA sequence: TGTGCCAGCAGCGCCTCCGGGACAGGGGGTTATGATACGCAGTATTTT. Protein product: CASSASGTGGYDTQYF.